The 12 T cell receptor beta chains listed next were all sequenced from one sample in a study of pediatric ulcerative colitis. Rectal tissue came from one to two pinch biopsies taken at colonoscopy. Method: immunoSEQ multiplex PCR; TCRdb's copy keeps in-frame clones and lacks some. The table shows tens of thousands of clones, with about 65% occurring only once. The sample comprised gut tissue. These receptors all stem from a boy younger than 18 with severe ulcerative colitis.

This clone is judged medium-sized. V is TRBV5-1 and J is TRBJ2-7; 8 nucleotides agree with TRBD2. V shed 0 bases and J 8 bases; nucleotides not matched to a gene: 4. CDR1 is SGHRS, CDR2 YFSETQ, per germline. CDR3 length: 13 amino acids. The CDR3 DNA sequence: TGCGCCAGCAGCTTGGAAGGACTAGCTAAGCAGTACTTC. This gives the protein CASSLEGLAKQYF. The full variable domain, its missing parts supplied by reference TRBV5-1 and TRBJ2-7, is KAGVTQTPRYLIKTRGQQVTLSCSPISGHRSVSWYQQTPGQGLQFLFEYFSETQRNKGNFPGRFSGRQFSNSRSEMNVSTLELGDSALYLCASSLEGLAKQYFGPGTRLTVT.

The chain carries TRBV28 and TRBJ2-1, with D hard to call. The CDR3 is 14 amino acids. Germline CDR1 reads MDHEN; CDR2 reads SYDVKM. Trimming pared 3 bases from V and 4 bases from J, leaving 10 bases between. The CDR3 DNA sequence: TGTGCCAGCAGTTTTTCCGACTTTTACAATGAGCAGTTCTTC. Amino acids: CASSFSDFYNEQFF.

This clone was observed a handful of times. The V call is TRBV7-9, the J call TRBJ1-2; D might be TRBD1 (5 bases). Germline V gene data show CDR1 as SEHNR and CDR2 as FQNEAQ (reference sequence). V was cut by 5 bases and J by 3 bases, with 19 bases left in between. The CDR3 sequence is 16 residues long. CDR3 region: CASSRDRTPDDYGYTF. The CDR3 DNA follows: TGTGCCAGCAGCCGGGACCGAACCCCTGACGACTATGGCTACACCTTC. Looking up the rest from reference TRBV7-9 and TRBJ1-2 gives the full variable domain: DTGVSQNPRHKITKRGQNVTFRCDPISEHNRLYWYRQTLGQGPEFLTYFQNEAQLEKSRLLSDRFSAERPKGSFSTLEIQRTEQGDSAMYLCASSRDRTPDDYGYTFGSGTRLTVV.

In this sample, this clone turned up a few times. The V call is TRBV11-2, the J call TRBJ2-4; possibly TRBD1 for D (5 bases). The CDR3 contains 16 residues. Germline lookup yields CDR1 SGHAT and CDR2 FQNNGV. V was cut by 5 bases and J by 0 bases, with 14 bases left in between. DNA for the CDR3: TGTGCCAGCAGCAAGGACAACCGAGTAGCCAAAAACATTCAGTACTTC. Residues: CASSKDNRVAKNIQYF.

The CDR3 spells CASSPQGPHSPLHF. The CDR3 DNA is TGTGCCAGCAGTCCCCAGGGTCCCCATTCACCCCTCCACTTT. V is TRBV6-6 and J is TRBJ1-6; TRBD1 might be the D (5 bases). This CDR3 has 14 amino acids. Per the germline V gene, CDR1 is MNHNY and CDR2 is SVGAGI (reference sequence). The V end was cut by 5 bases, the J end by 8 bases, with 13 bases between.

This clone has only a few counts. The chain couples TRBV18 to TRBJ2-1; D is ambiguous. V was pared by 0 bases and J by 7 bases, with 4 bases between. CDR3 length: 12 amino acids. The V gene's germline CDR1 is KGHSH and CDR2 LQKENI. CDR3 residues: CASSPPLNEQFF. For the CDR3, the DNA is TGTGCCAGCTCACCACCGCTAAATGAGCAGTTCTTC.

The J gene is TRBJ2-7, the V gene TRBV2; D is possibly TRBD1 (5 bases). The CDR3 is 14 amino acids. V dropped 9 bases and J dropped 1 base, with 16 bases sitting between them. Germline V CDR1 and CDR2: SNHLY, FYNNEI. This CDR3 reads CASRWTPVSYEQYF. The DNA for the CDR3 is TGTGCCAGTAGATGGACACCCGTATCCTACGAGCAGTACTTC. Full variable domain (remainder filled in from reference TRBV2 and TRBJ2-7): EPEVTQTPSHQVTQMGQEVILRCVPISNHLYFYWYRQILGQKVEFLVSFYNNEISEKSEIFDDQFSVERPDGSNFTLKIRSTKLEDSAMYFCASRWTPVSYEQYFGPGTRLTVT.

This sequence joins TRBV9 and TRBJ2-1; no definite D call. With 0 bases removed from V and 5 bases from J, the gap between germline ends came to 6 bases. The length of the CDR3 is 13 residues. Germline CDR1 SGDLS, CDR2 YYNGEE. The CDR3 reads CASSVDGDNEQFF. CDR3 nucleotides: TGTGCCAGCAGCGTAGACGGAGACAATGAGCAGTTCTTC.

The chain links TRBV29-1 to TRBJ2-1; D remains ambiguous. V lost 5 bases and J 5 bases, leaving 4 bases between the germline ends. This CDR3 comprises 10 residues. CDR1 SQVTM and CDR2 ANQGSEA come from the germline V gene. The CDR3, as DNA: TGCAGCGTTCAGCACAATGAGCAGTTCTTC. Translation gives CSVQHNEQFF.

The rearrangement uses TRBV10-3 and TRBJ2-3; 15 bases fit TRBD2. This CDR3 has 16 residues. V shed 3 bases and J 8 bases; nucleotides not matched to a gene: 6. Germline V lookup: CDR1 ENHRY, CDR2 SYGVKD. The CDR3 region is CAISERTSGGAITQYF. DNA for the CDR3: TGTGCCATCAGTGAACGGACTAGCGGGGGGGCTATTACGCAGTATTTT.

This chain connects TRBV2 to TRBJ2-3; TRBD2 might be the D (6 bases). The CDR3 extends over 14 amino acids. V gave up 6 bases and J gave up 3 bases, with 13 bases separating them. Germline assignment: CDR1 SNHLY and CDR2 FYNNEI. The CDR3 region is CASRGGGLTDTQYF. The DNA of the CDR3 is TGTGCCAGCAGGGGAGGAGGTTTAACAGATACGCAGTATTTT.

The rearrangement joins TRBV18 to TRBJ2-2; perhaps TRBD2 as D (6 bases). This CDR3 has 16 residues. Germline CDR1 reads KGHSH; CDR2 reads LQKENI. Deletions cut 6 bases from V and 6 bases from J, with 20 bases between. The CDR3 nucleotides read TGTGCCAGCTCCCGTGGCCAGGGAGGTTCGGCCGGGGAGCTGTTTTTT. Amino acids: CASSRGQGGSAGELFF.